The 15 T cell receptor beta chains reported below all come from one sample, sequenced in a study of blood T cell repertoires in COVID-19. TCRdb keeps only in-frame clones here, not all; method: immunoSEQ multiplex PCR. The sample carries 200,000 to 300,000 clones, about 83% recorded once. Sample: peripheral blood. The source of these receptors is a human donor in a cohort sampled during active COVID-19.

The CDR3 sequence: CATSRDLYGGSYISYEQYF. The CDR3 coding sequence is TGTGCCACCAGCAGAGATTTATACGGGGGGTCCTATATCTCCTACGAGCAGTACTTC. This chain links TRBV15 with TRBJ2-7, with 7 bases fitting TRBD2. Germline V gene lookup returns CDR1 LNHNV and CDR2 YYDKDF (reference sequence). V shed 0 bases, J shed 0 bases, and the junction held 14 bases outside the gene matches. The CDR3 is 19 amino acids. The whole variable domain, remainder taken from reference TRBV15 and TRBJ2-7, is DAMVIQNPRYQVTQFGKPVTLSCSQTLNHNVMYWYQQKSSQAPKLLFHYYDKDFNNEADTPDNFQSRRPNTSFCFLDIRSPGLGDTAMYLCATSRDLYGGSYISYEQYFGPGTRLTVT.

The chain couples TRBV5-1 to TRBJ2-7, with 12 bases matching TRBD1. The CDR3 loop spans 16 amino acids. V lost 2 bases and J lost 3; bases outside the gene matches: 6. Germline CDR1 SGHRS, CDR2 YFSETQ. CDR3 coding DNA: TGCGCCAGCAGCTTCAGGGACAGGGGGCTCCACTACGAGCAGTACTTC. Translating gives CASSFRDRGLHYEQYF.

The chain combines TRBV10-1 with TRBJ2-2, with D possibly matching TRBD1 (6 bases). Germline CDR1 and CDR2: WNHNN and SYGVQD (reference sequence). Trimming took 7 bases from V and 2 from J, leaving 8 bases between them. CDR3 length: 13 amino acids. CDR3 coding DNA: TGCGCCAGCAAGGACAGAAACACCGGGGAGCTGTTTTTT. Residues: CASKDRNTGELFF.

The chain uses TRBV5-4 and TRBJ2-2, with 8 nucleotides matching TRBD2. V shed 5 bases and J 2 bases; nucleotides not matched to a gene: 8. The CDR3 spans 16 residues. Germline V lookup: CDR1 SGHNT, CDR2 YYREEE (reference sequence). This CDR3 reads CASSYRRGANTGELFF. In DNA, the CDR3 is TGTGCCAGCAGTTATCGGCGGGGGGCCAACACCGGGGAGCTGTTTTTT.

As to this clone: At the DNA level, this CDR3 is encoded by other sequences in the same sample as well. V gene TRBV5-1 combines with J gene TRBJ1-2, with 7 bases fitting TRBD1. The CDR3 has 13 residues. V lost 0 bases and J lost 6; bases outside the gene matches: 2. Germline lookup yields CDR1 SGHRS and CDR2 YFSETQ. The CDR3 coding sequence is TGCGCCAGCAGCTTGGGACAGGGTAATGGCTACACCTTC. Translated, it gives CASSLGQGNGYTF. The full variable domain, in which reference TRBV5-1 and TRBJ1-2 provide the parts outside the CDR3, is KAGVTQTPRYLIKTRGQQVTLSCSPISGHRSVSWYQQTPGQGLQFLFEYFSETQRNKGNFPGRFSGRQFSNSRSEMNVSTLELGDSALYLCASSLGQGNGYTFGSGTRLTVV.

V and J are TRBV11-2 and TRBJ2-5; 7 nucleotides line up with TRBD1. The CDR3 is 14 residues long. The germline V gene encodes CDR1 SGHAT and CDR2 FQNNGV. V shed 4 bases and J 4 bases; nucleotides not matched to a gene: 6. The DNA for the CDR3 is TGTGCCAGCAGCTCCCTGACAGGGAGAGAGACCCAGTACTTC. This translates into CASSSLTGRETQYF.

The rearrangement uses TRBV5-4 and TRBJ2-7; 9 bases are a match to TRBD2. CDR3 length: 15 amino acids. V was clipped by 1 base and J by 5 bases; unmatched bases: 7. Germline V CDR1 and CDR2: SGHNT, YYREEE (reference sequence). DNA of the CDR3: TGTGCCAGCAGCTTGAAGGTAGCGGGGGTAGACGAGCAGTACTTC. It codes for CASSLKVAGVDEQYF.

The gene calls are TRBV24-1 and TRBJ2-2, with TRBD1 matching over 12 bases. Trimming took 9 bases from V and 7 from J; bases not matched to a gene: 5. In germline, CDR1 is KGHDR, CDR2 SFDVKD. The CDR3 runs to 14 residues. The CDR3 spells CATRDRGPSGELFF. The CDR3 DNA follows: TGTGCCACCCGGGACAGGGGGCCGAGCGGGGAGCTGTTTTTT.

The genes are TRBV5-1 and TRBJ1-2; D unclear. V was clipped by 0 bases and J by 4 bases, with 10 bases between them. Looked up from germline, CDR1 is SGHRS and CDR2 is YFSETQ. This CDR3 has 14 residues. The CDR3 loop reads CASSLDASGYGYTF. CDR3 sequence (DNA): TGCGCCAGCAGCTTGGATGCGTCTGGCTATGGCTACACCTTC.

There are many counts of this clone. This chain uses TRBV19 with TRBJ1-1; D may be TRBD1 (6 bases). The CDR3 runs 16 residues. Trimming removed 2 bases at V and 0 bases at J, with 13 bases between. Germline-derived CDR1 and CDR2 are LNHDA and SQIVND (reference sequence). The CDR3 loop is CASSIMGHGMNTEAFF. CDR3 DNA sequence: TGTGCCAGTAGTATAATGGGACACGGAATGAACACTGAAGCTTTCTTT. Variable domain in full (rest from reference TRBV19 and TRBJ1-1): DGGITQSPKYLFRKEGQNVTLSCEQNLNHDAMYWYRQDPGQGLRLIYYSQIVNDFQKGDIAEGYSVSREKKESFPLTVTSAQKNPTAFYLCASSIMGHGMNTEAFFGQGTRLTVV.

The chain has TRBV6-6 and TRBJ1-5, with unresolved D. Germline assignment: CDR1 MNHNY and CDR2 SVGAGI (reference sequence). This CDR3 spans 14 amino acids. The V end lost 8 bases, the J end lost 3 bases, and 14 bases lay between the germline ends. The CDR3 reads CASVRGSDNQPQHF. The DNA of the CDR3 is TGTGCCAGCGTCAGAGGGTCGGACAATCAGCCCCAGCATTTT.

The chain carries TRBV3-1 (or the pseudogene TRBV3-2) and TRBJ2-7; no firm D call. Trimming removed 1 base at V and 0 bases at J, with 7 bases between. Germline CDR1 is LGHDT and CDR2 is YNNKEL (reference sequence). CDR3 size: 14 residues. CDR3 sequence reads: CASSQGHHSYEQYF. The CDR3 nucleotides are TGTGCCAGCAGCCAAGGGCACCACTCCTACGAGCAGTACTTC.

The chain joins TRBV10-3 to TRBJ1-1, with TRBD1 identical over 8 bases. Germline-derived CDR1 and CDR2 are ENHRY and SYGVKD. The junction had 5 bases not matched to a gene; V was cut back by 7 bases and J by 4 bases. The CDR3 totals 13 residues. This chain's CDR3 is CAIKTGDATEAFF. The CDR3 DNA reads as TGTGCCATCAAGACAGGGGACGCCACTGAAGCTTTCTTT.

This chain uses TRBV24-1 with TRBJ2-2, with 9 nucleotides matching TRBD1. The V gene's germline CDR1 is KGHDR and CDR2 SFDVKD. The CDR3 length is 17 residues. V was pared by 7 bases and J by 3 bases, with 11 bases of the junction left unmatched. CDR3 nucleotide sequence: TGTGCCACCAGAAGCGGGACAGGGTCTTGGGACACCGGGGAGCTGTTTTTT. Translating gives CATRSGTGSWDTGELFF.

V and J are TRBV6-5 and TRBJ2-5; D is possibly TRBD2 (6 bases). Germline CDR1 and CDR2: MNHEY and SVGAGI. The CDR3 extends over 15 amino acids. V dropped 6 bases and J dropped 2 bases, with 16 bases sitting between them. The CDR3 here is CASRTRDFGQETQYF. DNA of the CDR3: TGTGCCAGCAGGACCCGGGACTTCGGACAAGAGACCCAGTACTTC.